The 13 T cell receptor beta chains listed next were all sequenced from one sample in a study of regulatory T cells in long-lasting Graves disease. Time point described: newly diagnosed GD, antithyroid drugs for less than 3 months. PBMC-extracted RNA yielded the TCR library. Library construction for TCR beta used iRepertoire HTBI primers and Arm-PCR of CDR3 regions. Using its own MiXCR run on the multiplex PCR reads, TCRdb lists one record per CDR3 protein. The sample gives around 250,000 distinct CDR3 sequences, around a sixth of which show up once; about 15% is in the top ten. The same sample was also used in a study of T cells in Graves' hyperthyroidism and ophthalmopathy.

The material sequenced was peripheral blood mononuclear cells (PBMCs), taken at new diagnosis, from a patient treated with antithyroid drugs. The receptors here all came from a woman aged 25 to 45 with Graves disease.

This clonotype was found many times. The CDR3 spells CASSQYGNSGNTIYF. CDR3 bases: TGTGCCAGCAGCCAGTATGGCAACTCTGGAAACACCATATATTTT. This chain joins TRBV3-1 and TRBJ1-3; no reliable D call. CDR3 length: 15 amino acids. The V end lost 3 bases, the J end lost 0 bases, and 9 bases lay between the germline ends. From germline, CDR1 is LGHDT and CDR2 YNNKEL (reference sequence). Supplemented by reference TRBV3-1 and TRBJ1-3, the full variable domain reads DTAVSQTPKYLVTQMGNDKSIKCEQNLGHDTMYWYKQDSKKFLKIMFSYNNKELIINETVPNRFSPKSPDKAHLNLHINSLELGDSAVYFCASSQYGNSGNTIYFGEGSWLTVV.

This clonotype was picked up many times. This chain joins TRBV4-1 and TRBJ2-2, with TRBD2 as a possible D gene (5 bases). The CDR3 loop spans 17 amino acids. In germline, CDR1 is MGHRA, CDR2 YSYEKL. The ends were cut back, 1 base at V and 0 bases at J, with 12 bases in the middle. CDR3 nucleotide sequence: TGCGCCAGCAGCCAAGGGCGGGTGCTCTCGAACACCGGGGAGCTGTTTTTT. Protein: CASSQGRVLSNTGELFF.

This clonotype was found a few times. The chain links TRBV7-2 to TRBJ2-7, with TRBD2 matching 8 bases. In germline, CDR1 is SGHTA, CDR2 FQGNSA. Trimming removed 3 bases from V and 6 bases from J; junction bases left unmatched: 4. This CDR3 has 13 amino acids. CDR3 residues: CASSFGGASEQYF. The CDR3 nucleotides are TGTGCCAGCAGCTTCGGGGGGGCCTCCGAGCAGTACTTC.

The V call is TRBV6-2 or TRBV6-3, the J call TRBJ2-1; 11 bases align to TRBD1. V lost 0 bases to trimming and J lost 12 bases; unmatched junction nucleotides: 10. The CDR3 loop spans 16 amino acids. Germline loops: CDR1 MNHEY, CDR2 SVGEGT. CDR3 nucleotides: TGTGCCAGCAGTTACTCATGGACAGGGGGCTATAGTGGGCAGTTCTTC. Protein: CASSYSWTGGYSGQFF.

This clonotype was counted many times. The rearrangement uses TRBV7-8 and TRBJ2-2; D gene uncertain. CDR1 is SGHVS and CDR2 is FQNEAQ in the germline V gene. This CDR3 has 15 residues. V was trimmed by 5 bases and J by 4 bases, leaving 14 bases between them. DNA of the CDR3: TGTGCCAGCAGCCGTACCCCTCGCGGCACCGGGGAGCTGTTTTTT. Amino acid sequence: CASSRTPRGTGELFF.

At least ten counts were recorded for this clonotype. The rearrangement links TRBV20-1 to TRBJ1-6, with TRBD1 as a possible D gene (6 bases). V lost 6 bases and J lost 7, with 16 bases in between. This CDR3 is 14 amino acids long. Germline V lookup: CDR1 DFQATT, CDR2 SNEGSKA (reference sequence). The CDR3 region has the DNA TGCAGTGCCACAAGGGGGGGACCAAATTCACCCCTCCACTTT. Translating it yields CSATRGGPNSPLHF.

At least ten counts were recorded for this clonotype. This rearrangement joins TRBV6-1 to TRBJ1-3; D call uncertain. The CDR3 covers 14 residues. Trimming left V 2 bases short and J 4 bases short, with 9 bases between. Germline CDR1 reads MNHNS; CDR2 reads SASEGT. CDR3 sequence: CASSEKGRGNTIYF. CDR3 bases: TGTGCCAGCAGTGAAAAGGGCAGGGGAAACACCATATATTTT.

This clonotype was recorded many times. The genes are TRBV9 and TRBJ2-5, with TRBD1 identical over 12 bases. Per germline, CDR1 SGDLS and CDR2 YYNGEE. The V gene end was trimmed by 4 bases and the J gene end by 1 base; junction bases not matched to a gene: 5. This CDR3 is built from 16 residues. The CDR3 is CASSPGTGGLQETQYF. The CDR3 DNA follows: TGTGCCAGCAGCCCTGGGACAGGGGGCCTCCAAGAGACCCAGTACTTC.

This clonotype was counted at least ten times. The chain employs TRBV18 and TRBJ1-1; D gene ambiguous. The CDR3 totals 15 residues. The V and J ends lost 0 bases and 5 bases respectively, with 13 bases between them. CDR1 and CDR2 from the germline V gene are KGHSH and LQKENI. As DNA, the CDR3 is TGTGCCAGCTCACCACCGATGAGTGTTGGGACTGAAGCTTTCTTT. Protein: CASSPPMSVGTEAFF.

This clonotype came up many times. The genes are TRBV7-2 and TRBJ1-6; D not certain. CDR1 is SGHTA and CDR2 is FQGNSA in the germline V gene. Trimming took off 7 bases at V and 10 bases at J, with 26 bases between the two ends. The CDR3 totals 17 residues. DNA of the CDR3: TGTGCCAGCACCCAGAAGGCCTCAAGGACTGCCGCGTCACCCCTCCACTTT. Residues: CASTQKASRTAASPLHF.

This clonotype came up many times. CDR3 nucleotides: TGTGCTAGTGCTCCGGTGAGCGGGGGGCCTTCCCCCTACGAGCAGTACTTC. Its translation: CASAPVSGGPSPYEQYF. V usage is TRBV12-5 and J usage is TRBJ2-7, with 9 bases lining up with TRBD2. This CDR3 has 17 amino acids. Losses at the gene ends were 7 bases for V and 2 bases for J; bases not matched to a gene: 15. Germline lookup yields CDR1 LGHNT and CDR2 FRNRAP.

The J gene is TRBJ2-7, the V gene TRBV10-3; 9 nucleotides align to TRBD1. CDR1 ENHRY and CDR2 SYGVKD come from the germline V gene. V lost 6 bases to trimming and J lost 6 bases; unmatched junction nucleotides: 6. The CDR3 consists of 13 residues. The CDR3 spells CAIRDRGVGEQYF. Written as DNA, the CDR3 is TGTGCCATCAGGGACAGGGGCGTTGGCGAGCAGTACTTC.

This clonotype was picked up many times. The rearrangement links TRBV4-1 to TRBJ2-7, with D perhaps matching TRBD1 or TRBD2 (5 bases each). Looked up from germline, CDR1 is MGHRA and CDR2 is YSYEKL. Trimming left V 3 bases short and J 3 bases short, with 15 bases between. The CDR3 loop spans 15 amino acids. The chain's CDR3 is CASSQEPGRFYEQYF. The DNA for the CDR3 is TGCGCCAGCAGCCAGGAACCGGGACGGTTCTACGAGCAGTACTTC.